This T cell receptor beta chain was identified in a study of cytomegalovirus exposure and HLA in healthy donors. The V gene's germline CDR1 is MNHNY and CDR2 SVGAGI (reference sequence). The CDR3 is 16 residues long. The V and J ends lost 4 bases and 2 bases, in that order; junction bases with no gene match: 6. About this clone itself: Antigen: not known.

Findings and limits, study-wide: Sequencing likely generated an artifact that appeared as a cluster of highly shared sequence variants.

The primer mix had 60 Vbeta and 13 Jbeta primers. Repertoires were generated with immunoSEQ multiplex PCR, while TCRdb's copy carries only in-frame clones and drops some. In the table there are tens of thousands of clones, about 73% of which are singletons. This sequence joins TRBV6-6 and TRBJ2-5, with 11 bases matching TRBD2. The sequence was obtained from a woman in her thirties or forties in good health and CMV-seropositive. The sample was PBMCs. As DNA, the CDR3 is TGTGCCAGCAGTTTAAGACTAGCGGGACGACAAGAGACCCAGTACTTC. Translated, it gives CASSLRLAGRQETQYF.